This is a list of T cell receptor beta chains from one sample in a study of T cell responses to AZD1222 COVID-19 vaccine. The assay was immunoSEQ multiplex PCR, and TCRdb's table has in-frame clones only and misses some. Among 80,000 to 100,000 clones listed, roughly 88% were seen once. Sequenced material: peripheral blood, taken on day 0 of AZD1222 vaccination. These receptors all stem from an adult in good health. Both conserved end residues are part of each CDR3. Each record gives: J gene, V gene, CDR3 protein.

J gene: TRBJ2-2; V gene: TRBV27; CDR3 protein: CASSFTLDRALNTGELFF
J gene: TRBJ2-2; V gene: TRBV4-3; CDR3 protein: CASSQDLSGDGELFF
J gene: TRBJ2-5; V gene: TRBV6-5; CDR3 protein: CASSYSAGQETQYF
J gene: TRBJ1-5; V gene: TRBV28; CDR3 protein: CASRPPGASNQPQHF
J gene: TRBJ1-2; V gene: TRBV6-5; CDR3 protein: CASSYSRQANYGYTF
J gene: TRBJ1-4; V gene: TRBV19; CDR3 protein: CASSIKDEKLFF
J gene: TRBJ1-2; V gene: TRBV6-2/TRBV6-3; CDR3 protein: CASSYGLRGYTF
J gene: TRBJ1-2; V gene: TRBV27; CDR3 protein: CASSLWSGDRDGYTF
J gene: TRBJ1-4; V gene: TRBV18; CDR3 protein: CASTPTLQGNEKLFF
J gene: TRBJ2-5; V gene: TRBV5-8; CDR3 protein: CASSHMRGKETQYF
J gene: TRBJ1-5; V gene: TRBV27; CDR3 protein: CASRSNRVQPQHF
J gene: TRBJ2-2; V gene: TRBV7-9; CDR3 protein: CASSLAGTGDAGELFF
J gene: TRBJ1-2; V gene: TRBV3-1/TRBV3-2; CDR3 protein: CASSQEIDYGYTF
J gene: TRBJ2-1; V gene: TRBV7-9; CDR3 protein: CASSTYRGRDNEQFF
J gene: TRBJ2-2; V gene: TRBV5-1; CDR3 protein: CASRDSDTGELFF
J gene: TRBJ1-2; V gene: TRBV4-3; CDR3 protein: CASSQETGLRLGYTF
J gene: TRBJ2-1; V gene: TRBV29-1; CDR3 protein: CSVGRGGSYHNEQFF
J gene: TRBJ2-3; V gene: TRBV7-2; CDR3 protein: CASSLVSGGRADTQYF
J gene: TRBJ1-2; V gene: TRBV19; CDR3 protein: CASRPVVNYGYTF
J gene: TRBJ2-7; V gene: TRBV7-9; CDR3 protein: CASSSGQAISYEQYF
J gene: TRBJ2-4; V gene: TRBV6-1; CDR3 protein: CASSEFGAGVKNIQYF
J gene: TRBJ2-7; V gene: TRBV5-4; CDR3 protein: CASSWVPGLAGGEQYF
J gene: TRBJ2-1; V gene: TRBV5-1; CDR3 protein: CASKNGRSYNEQFF
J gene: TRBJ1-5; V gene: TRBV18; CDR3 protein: CASSPGRGNQPQHF
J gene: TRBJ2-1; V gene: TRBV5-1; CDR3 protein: CASSSSLREQFF
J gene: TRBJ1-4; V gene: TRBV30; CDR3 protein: CAWRVNEKLFF
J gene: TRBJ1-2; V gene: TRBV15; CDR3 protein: CATSRNLPSPYGYTF
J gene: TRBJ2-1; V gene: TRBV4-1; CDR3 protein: CASSQELGRPEQFF
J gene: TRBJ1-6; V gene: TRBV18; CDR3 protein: CASSQGTGGYNSPLHF
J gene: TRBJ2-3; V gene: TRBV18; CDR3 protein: CASSPVTSTDTQYF
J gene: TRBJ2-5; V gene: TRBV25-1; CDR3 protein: CASSPPEETQYF
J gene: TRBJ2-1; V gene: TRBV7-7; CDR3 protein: CASSYGTSGRNEQFF
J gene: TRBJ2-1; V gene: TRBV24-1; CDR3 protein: CATSSGQGKYNEQFF
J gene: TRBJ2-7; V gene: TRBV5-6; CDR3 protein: CASSLVSTPYEQYF
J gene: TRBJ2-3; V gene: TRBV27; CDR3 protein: CASSSSTTDTQYF
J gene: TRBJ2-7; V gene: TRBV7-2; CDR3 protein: CASSHGQSYEQYF
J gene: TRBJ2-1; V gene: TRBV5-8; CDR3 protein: CASSLTGLFNEQFF
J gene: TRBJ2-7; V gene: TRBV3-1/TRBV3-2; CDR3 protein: CASSLRQSYEQYF
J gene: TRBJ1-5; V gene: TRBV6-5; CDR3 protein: CASMSWGQPQHF
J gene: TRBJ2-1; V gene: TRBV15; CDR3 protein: CATKMQGGNEQFF
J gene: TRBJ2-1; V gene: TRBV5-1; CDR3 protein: CASRNWGLGTVNEQFF
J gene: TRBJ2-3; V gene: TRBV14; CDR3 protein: CASSQDSFATITDTQYF
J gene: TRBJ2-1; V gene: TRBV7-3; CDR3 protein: CASSDPLAGVGENEQFF
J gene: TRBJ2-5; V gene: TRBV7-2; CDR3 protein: CASSPGSGKTQYF
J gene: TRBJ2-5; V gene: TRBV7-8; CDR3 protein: CASSRGRHQETQYF
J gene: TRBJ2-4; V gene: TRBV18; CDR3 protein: CASSPGKLAKNIQYF
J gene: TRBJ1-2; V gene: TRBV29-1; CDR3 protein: CSVGGSDGYTF
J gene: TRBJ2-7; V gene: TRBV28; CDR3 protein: CASSLGTASYEQYF
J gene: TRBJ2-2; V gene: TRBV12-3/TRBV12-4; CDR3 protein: CASIQVSGELFF
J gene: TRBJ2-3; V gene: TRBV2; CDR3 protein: CASSRRGSEADTQYF
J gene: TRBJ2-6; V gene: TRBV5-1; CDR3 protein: CASRPGTGGSGANVLTF
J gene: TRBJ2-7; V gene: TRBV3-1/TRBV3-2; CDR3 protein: CASSPTGTSGSRLYEQYF
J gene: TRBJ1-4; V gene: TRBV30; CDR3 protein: CAWSVLHRQGTNEKLFF
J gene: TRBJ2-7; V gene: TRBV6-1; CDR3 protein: CASSEGADLSYEQYF
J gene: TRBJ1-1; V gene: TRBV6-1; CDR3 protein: CASSEYQGGNTEAFF
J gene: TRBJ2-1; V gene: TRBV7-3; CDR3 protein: CASSPQRIGLAGNEQFF
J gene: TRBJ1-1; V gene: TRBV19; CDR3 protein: CATSIRNTEAFF
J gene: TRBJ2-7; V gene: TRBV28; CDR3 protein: CASTAGAPYEQYF
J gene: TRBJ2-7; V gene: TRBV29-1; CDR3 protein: CSVVAGGLSYEQYF